This T cell receptor (beta chain) was sequenced in a study of shared T cell receptors in the human thymus. Some clones are missing from TCRdb's copy, which holds only in-frame ones; the method was immunoSEQ multiplex PCR. The data contain hundreds of thousands of clones, 87% of them singletons. J was trimmed by 1 base and V by 10 bases; bases with no gene match: 1. CDR1 and CDR2 (germline): MGHDK, SYGVNS. The CDR3 is 12 residues long. This clone was seen only once. The sample also formed part of further work on human thymus T cells. As that study records: Thymic and blood repertoires seemed to favor certain V and J genes. Unrelated individuals had highly overlapping thymic repertoires, as reported in related research.

The receptor was isolated from a boy in the first two years of life with a congenital heart defect. Sequencing input: thymocytes. The J gene is TRBJ1-3, the V gene TRBV25-1; 7 bases align to TRBD1. The CDR3 sequence: CATTGSGNTIYF. CDR3 DNA: TGTGCCACGACAGGGTCTGGAAACACCATATATTTT.